The subject of this entry is one TCR beta chain. This sample stems from a study of blood T cell repertoires in COVID-19. Looking at the study overall: Italy, Spain and the United States were the sources of the convalescent and acute COVID-19 samples. In each case, the material was cDNA or gDNA derived from T cells, B-cell-depleted T cells, or PBMCs.

Assay: immunoSEQ multiplex PCR; the TCRdb copy retains only in-frame clones and omits some. The table includes 60,000 to 85,000 clones, around 88% detected once. The germline V gene encodes CDR1 SQVTM and CDR2 ANQGSEA. V lost 3 bases and J lost 6; bases outside the gene matches: 11. The CDR3 consists of 14 residues. Sequencing input: peripheral blood. This clonotype was obtained from a human donor in a cohort sampled during active COVID-19. This chain connects TRBV29-1 to TRBJ2-7; 7 nucleotides align to TRBD2. The CDR3, as DNA: TGCAGCGTTGAGGGGGGGACGGGTTCCACCGAGCAGTACTTC. It yields the protein CSVEGGTGSTEQYF.